The clone carrying this TCR beta chain was detected only a few times. V lost 4 bases and J 4 bases, leaving 15 bases between the germline ends. From germline, CDR1 is SGHTA and CDR2 FQGNSA. The CDR3 covers 15 residues. This entry is derived from a study of regulatory T cells in long-lasting Graves disease. Whole-study context: Prior antithyroid drug treatment in newly diagnosed Graves' patients lasted under 3 months.

In building TCR beta libraries, iRepertoire HTBI primers were used together with Arm-PCR of CDR3 regions. TCRdb recomputed calls from the multiplex PCR reads with MiXCR, one row per CDR3 protein. Among 450,000 to 500,000 distinct CDR3 sequences listed, around 16% were seen once. The time point here: newly diagnosed GD, antithyroid drugs for less than 3 months. PBMCs provided the RNA from which the TCR library was made. EDTA tubes were used for drawing around 9 milliliters of peripheral blood. In addition, the sample was reused for a study of T cells in Graves' hyperthyroidism and ophthalmopathy.

The chain is built from TRBV7-2 and TRBJ2-3; possibly TRBD2 for D (7 bases). The clonotype was recovered from a middle-aged man with Graves disease. The sequenced sample was peripheral blood mononuclear cells (PBMCs), obtained at new diagnosis, from a patient treated with antithyroid drugs. CDR3 loop: CASSWLAGAADTQYF. In nucleotides, the CDR3 is TGTGCCAGCAGCTGGCTTGCGGGGGCCGCAGATACGCAGTATTTT. Full variable domain (outside the CDR3, taken from reference TRBV7-2 and TRBJ2-3): GAGVSQSPSNKVTEKGKDVELRCDPISGHTALYWYRQSLGQGLEFLIYFQGNSAPDKSGLPSDRFSAERTGGSVSTLTIQRTQQEDSAVYLCASSWLAGAADTQYFGPGTRLTVL.